The present T cell receptor (beta chain) was sequenced within a study of blood T cells in healthy people across ages. General study points: Across samples, TCR beta diversity tracked strongly with naive T cell percentage. Relative to aged donors, long-lived donors carried more naive CD4+ cells and displayed higher diversity.

In the case of this clonotype: Its antigen is as yet unknown.

A second 7 to 11 cycle PCR used barcoded and J-beta primers. Using its own MiXCR run on the 5' RACE reads, TCRdb lists one record per CDR3 protein. The data hold 1.5 million to 2 million distinct CDR3 sequences, with just under 50% observed a single time. The authors extracted at least 6 micrograms of total RNA per sample. The CDR3 spans 12 residues. The germline V and J ends were trimmed by 5 bases and 3 bases, with 7 bases remaining between them. Looked up from germline, CDR1 is SGHTA and CDR2 is FQGNSA. The V gene is TRBV7-2, the J gene TRBJ1-2; D remains ambiguous. This receptor was obtained from a middle-aged woman in good health. What was sequenced was blood. CDR3 coding DNA: TGTGCCAGCAGCCCTCAGCACTATGGCTACACCTTC. This encodes CASSPQHYGYTF.